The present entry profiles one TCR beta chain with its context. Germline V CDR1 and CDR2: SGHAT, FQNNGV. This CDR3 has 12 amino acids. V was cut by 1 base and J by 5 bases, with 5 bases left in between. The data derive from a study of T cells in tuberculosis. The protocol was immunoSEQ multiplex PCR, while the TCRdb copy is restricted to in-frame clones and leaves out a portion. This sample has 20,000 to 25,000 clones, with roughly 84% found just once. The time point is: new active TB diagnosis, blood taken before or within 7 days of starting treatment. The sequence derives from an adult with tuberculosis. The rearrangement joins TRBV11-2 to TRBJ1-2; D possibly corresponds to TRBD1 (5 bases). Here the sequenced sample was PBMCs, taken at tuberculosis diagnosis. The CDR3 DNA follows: TGTGCCAGCAGCTTAGGACAGTATGGCTACACCTTC. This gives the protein CASSLGQYGYTF.